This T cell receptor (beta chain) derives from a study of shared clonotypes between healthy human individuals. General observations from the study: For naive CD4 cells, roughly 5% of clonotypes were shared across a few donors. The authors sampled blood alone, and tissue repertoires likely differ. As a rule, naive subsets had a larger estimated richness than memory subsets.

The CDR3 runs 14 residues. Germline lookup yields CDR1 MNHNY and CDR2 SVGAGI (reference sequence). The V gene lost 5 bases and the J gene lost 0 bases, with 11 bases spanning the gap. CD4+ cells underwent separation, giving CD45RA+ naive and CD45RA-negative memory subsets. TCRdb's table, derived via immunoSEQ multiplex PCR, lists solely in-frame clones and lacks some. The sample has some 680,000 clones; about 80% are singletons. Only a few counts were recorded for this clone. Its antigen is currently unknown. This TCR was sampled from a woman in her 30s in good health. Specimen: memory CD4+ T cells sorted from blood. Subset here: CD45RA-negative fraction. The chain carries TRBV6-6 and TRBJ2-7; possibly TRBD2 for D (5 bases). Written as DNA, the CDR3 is TGTGCCAGCAGTCAGGACGGACTCTCCTACGAGCAGTACTTC. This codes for CASSQDGLSYEQYF.